This record covers a single T cell receptor (beta chain). Its target is not known. The TRB cDNA libraries were prepared by 5' RACE with UMI labels. TCRdb re-called the 5' RACE reads; one entry per CDR3 protein, DNA not given. The ten most abundant clones cover around 0.36% of a sample with some 120,000 distinct CDR3 sequences. The data are from a study of CXCR3-negative and CXCR3-positive naive CD8 T cells. Across the whole study: Each library held about 1.5 +/- 0.3 million TRB reads, about 140 million in total.

Study observations and caveats: For CXCR3-positive naive cells, TRB CDR3s were more hydrophobic than those of CXCR3-negative naive cells. TRBV-TRBJ usage matched between naive CXCR3-negative and CXCR3-positive cells but not between memory cells.

The germline gives CDR1 SEHNR, CDR2 FQNEAQ (reference sequence). The CDR3 totals 14 residues. The clonotype originates from a human donor in good health. Some clones in this sample may be carry-over from other donors' samples. This rearrangement joins TRBV7-9 to TRBJ2-7. Sequences were obtained from naive CXCR3+ CD8+ T cells from blood. The sample's subset: CD45RO-CCR7+CD27+CD95- naive CD8+ T cells expressing CXCR3 (TNR3+). The CDR3 is CASSLGPRSYEQYF.